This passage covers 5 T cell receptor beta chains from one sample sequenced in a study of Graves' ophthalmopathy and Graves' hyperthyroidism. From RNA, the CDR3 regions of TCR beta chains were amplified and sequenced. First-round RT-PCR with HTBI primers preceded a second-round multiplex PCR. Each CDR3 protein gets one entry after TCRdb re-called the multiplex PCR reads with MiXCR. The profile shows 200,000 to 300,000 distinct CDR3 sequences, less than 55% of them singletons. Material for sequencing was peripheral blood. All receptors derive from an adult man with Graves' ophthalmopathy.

Written as DNA, the CDR3 is TGCGCCACGGGGGGGCCAGTGAGCAATCAGCCCCAGCATTTT. Translated: CATGGPVSNQPQHF. The chain uses TRBV10-2 and TRBJ1-5, with D perhaps matching TRBD1 (6 bases). Germline-derived CDR1 and CDR2 are WSHSY and SAAADI. V was cut by 10 bases and J by 1 base, with 14 bases left in between. CDR3 size: 14 residues.

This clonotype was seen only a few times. CDR3 protein: CASSLSGTASSYNSPLHF. DNA of the CDR3: TGTGCCAGCAGCTTAAGTGGGACGGCGAGCTCCTATAATTCACCCCTCCACTTT. This rearrangement joins TRBV7-8 to TRBJ1-6, with D maybe TRBD1 (5 bases). Germline CDR1 SGHVS, CDR2 FQNEAQ. Deletions cut 2 bases from V and 0 bases from J, with 14 bases between. The CDR3 extends over 18 amino acids.

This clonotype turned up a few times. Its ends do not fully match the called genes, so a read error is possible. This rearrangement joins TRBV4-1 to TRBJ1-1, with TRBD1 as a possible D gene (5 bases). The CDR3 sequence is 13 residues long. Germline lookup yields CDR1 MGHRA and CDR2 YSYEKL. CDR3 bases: TGTGCCAGCAGCCAAGAGATCGACAGTGAAGCTTTCTTT. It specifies CASSQEIDSEAFF.

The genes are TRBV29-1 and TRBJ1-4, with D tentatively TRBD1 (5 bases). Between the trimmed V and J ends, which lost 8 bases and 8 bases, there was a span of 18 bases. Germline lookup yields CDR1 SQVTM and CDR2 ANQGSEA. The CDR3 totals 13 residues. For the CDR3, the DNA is TGCAGCTTCAGTGGGGCAGTGGTAGAAAAACTGTTTTTT. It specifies CSFSGAVVEKLFF. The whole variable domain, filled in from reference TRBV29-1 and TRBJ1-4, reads SAVISQKPSRDICQRGTSLTIQCQVDSQVTMMFWYRQQPGQSLTLIATANQGSEATYESGFVIDKFPISRPNLTFSTLTVSNMSPEDSSIYLCSFSGAVVEKLFFGSGTQLSVL.

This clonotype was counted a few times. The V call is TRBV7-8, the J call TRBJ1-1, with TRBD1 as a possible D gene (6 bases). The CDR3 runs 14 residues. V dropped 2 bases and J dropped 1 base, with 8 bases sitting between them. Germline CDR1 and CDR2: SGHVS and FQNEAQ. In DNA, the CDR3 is TGTGCCAGCAGCTTACTGGGGGCGAACACTGAAGCTTTCTTT. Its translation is CASSLLGANTEAFF.